Shown below are 20 T cell receptor beta chains from a single sample sequenced in a study of regulatory T cells in long-lasting Graves disease. Time point described: newly diagnosed GD, antithyroid drugs for less than 3 months. PBMCs were the source of the RNA used for TCR sequencing. Investigators prepared the TCR beta libraries by applying iRepertoire HTBI primers and Arm-PCR of CDR3 regions. TCRdb independently ran MiXCR on the multiplex PCR reads; one entry per CDR3 protein. The data hold roughly 320,000 distinct CDR3 sequences, with roughly a sixth observed a single time. These same data were also listed under a study on T cells in Graves' hyperthyroidism and ophthalmopathy.

The material sequenced was peripheral blood mononuclear cells (PBMCs), taken at new diagnosis, from a patient treated with antithyroid drugs. The receptors come from a man between 40 and 49 years old with Graves disease.

This clonotype was seen ten or more times. At one end the junction does not follow the germline gene, possibly because of a read error. The chain recombines TRBV4-3 with TRBJ2-1; 8 nucleotides align to TRBD2. CDR1 and CDR2 from the germline V gene are LGHNA and YSLEER. This CDR3 region has 17 residues. The CDR3 DNA follows: TGCGCCAGCAGCAAAGAGAATAGGCGGGGGGTTCTGAATGAGCAGTTCTTC. Translating it yields CASSKENRRGVLNEQFF.

This clonotype was found a few times. This chain joins TRBV7-8 and TRBJ2-7; 13 bases align to TRBD2. Germline assignment: CDR1 SGHVS and CDR2 FQNEAQ. V lost 4 bases, J lost 5 bases, and 2 bases stayed unmatched. This CDR3 is built from 14 residues. This CDR3 reads CASSWTSGGDEQYF. The CDR3 DNA reads as TGTGCCAGCAGCTGGACTAGCGGGGGCGACGAGCAGTACTTC.

The gene calls are TRBV5-5 and TRBJ2-5; 11 bases align to TRBD2. Germline CDR1 reads SGHKS; CDR2 reads YYEKEE (reference sequence). CDR3 size: 15 residues. V dropped 2 bases and J dropped 4; count of bases not matched to a gene: 4. The CDR3 protein is CASSFTSGGSETQYF. The CDR3 nucleotides read TGTGCCAGCAGCTTCACTAGCGGGGGTTCAGAGACCCAGTACTTC.

This clonotype was recorded at least ten times. The chain carries TRBV27 and TRBJ2-7, with 7 positions matching TRBD2. Trimming at V came to 3 bases and at J to 6 bases, leaving 2 bases not matched to a gene. The CDR3 runs to 12 residues. Germline V gives CDR1 MNHEY, CDR2 SMNVEV (reference sequence). The CDR3: CASSFRGVEQYF. In DNA, the CDR3 is TGTGCCAGCAGTTTCCGGGGGGTCGAGCAGTACTTC.

The table lists this clonotype with a few counts. This chain connects TRBV7-2 to TRBJ2-7; the D is unclear. The germline CDR1 and CDR2 sequences are SGHTA and FQGNSA. The CDR3 length is 13 residues. V was trimmed by 4 bases and J by 3 bases, leaving 10 bases between them. CDR3 residues: CASSSGAGYEQYF. CDR3 in DNA: TGTGCCAGCAGCTCTGGAGCCGGCTACGAGCAGTACTTC.

The chain is built from TRBV5-6 and TRBJ2-1, with D possibly TRBD1 on 5 matching bases. The V end lost 2 bases, the J end lost 12 bases, and 21 bases lay between the germline ends. CDR3 size: 15 residues. CDR1 is SGHDT, CDR2 YYEEEE, per germline. CDR3 residues: CASSLGPGQGIVQFF. CDR3 nucleotides: TGTGCCAGCAGCTTAGGTCCGGGCCAGGGCATTGTGCAGTTCTTC.

There are many counts of this clonotype. This chain connects TRBV2 to TRBJ1-2; D is undetermined. Germline CDR1 reads SNHLY; CDR2 reads FYNNEI. This CDR3 region has 14 residues. V was trimmed by 5 bases and J by 7 bases, leaving 17 bases between them. CDR3 sequence (DNA): TGTGCCAGCAGTAAACCCCACCTACTTTCTGGCTACACCTTC. Amino acids: CASSKPHLLSGYTF.

The CDR3 DNA follows: TGTGCCAGCAGTTATCCGGGACAGGCCCCCCTTGGCTACACCTTC. Residues: CASSYPGQAPLGYTF. The rearrangement joins TRBV28 to TRBJ1-2; 8 bases are a match to TRBD1. The length of the CDR3 is 15 residues. With 4 bases clipped from V and 7 bases from J, the junction kept 11 bases outside the gene matches. Germline CDR1 MDHEN, CDR2 SYDVKM.

In its sample, this clonotype was seen a few times. This could be a read error, since a much larger clone is one nucleotide away. The chain has TRBV5-1 and TRBJ2-5; D may be TRBD2 (5 bases). CDR1 SGHRS and CDR2 YFSETQ come from the germline V gene. CDR3 length equals 15 residues. CDR3 amino acids: CAGSLRSARQETQYF. The CDR3 DNA sequence: TGCGCCGGCAGCTTGCGTAGCGCCCGCCAAGAGACCCAGTACTTC.

The J gene is TRBJ2-3, the V gene TRBV28; D gene ambiguous. The CDR3 runs 14 residues. V lost 8 bases and J 4 bases, leaving 16 bases between the germline ends. CDR1 and CDR2 (germline): MDHEN, SYDVKM. CDR3 region: CASRRITIPDTQYF. The CDR3 bases are TGTGCCAGCCGCAGGATTACCATCCCAGATACGCAGTATTTT.

Only a few counts were recorded for this clonotype. This sequence joins TRBV25-1 and TRBJ1-1; 8 positions agree with TRBD1. Trimming took 5 bases from V and 1 from J; bases not matched to a gene: 6. This CDR3 spans 15 amino acids. From germline, CDR1 is MGHDK and CDR2 SYGVNS. This chain's CDR3 is CASSWAGGRNTEAFF. For the CDR3, the DNA is TGTGCCAGCAGTTGGGCAGGGGGCCGGAACACTGAAGCTTTCTTT.

This clonotype came up once. At one end, the junction sequence differs from germline, possibly due to a read error. The chain recombines TRBV7-9 with TRBJ2-6; TRBD1 is a possible D gene (7 bases). This CDR3 contains 14 residues. Germline values: CDR1 SEHNR, CDR2 FQNEAQ (reference sequence). The CDR3 protein is CASGGGSGANVLPF. The CDR3, as DNA: TGTGCCAGTGGAGGGGGCTCTGGGGCCAACGTCCTGCCTTTC.

The sample holds a few counts of this clonotype. The chain carries TRBV5-1 and TRBJ2-7; D gene unclear. This CDR3 has 14 residues. The V gene lost 0 bases and the J gene lost 2 bases, with 9 bases spanning the gap. Germline V gives CDR1 SGHRS, CDR2 YFSETQ. In DNA, the CDR3 is TGCGCCAGCAGCTTGGCCCCTCCTGCCTACGAGCAGTACTTC. Residues: CASSLAPPAYEQYF.

In its sample, this clonotype was seen many times. The chain joins TRBV28 to TRBJ2-3; 7 positions agree with TRBD2. This CDR3 has 14 amino acids. V was clipped by 7 bases and J by 2 bases; unmatched bases: 6. Germline CDR1 is MDHEN and CDR2 is SYDVKM. CDR3 sequence reads: CASTMGGTTDTQYF. Written as DNA, the CDR3 is TGTGCCAGCACCATGGGGGGGACCACAGATACGCAGTATTTT.

This clonotype occurred once. The chain is built from TRBV29-1 and TRBJ2-6, with D possibly TRBD1 on 6 matching bases. Trimming took 4 bases from V and 0 from J, leaving 13 bases between them. Germline V gene data show CDR1 as SQVTM and CDR2 as ANQGSEA. The CDR3 has 16 amino acids. The DNA for the CDR3 is TGCAGCGTTGCAACAGGGAAAAGCTCTGGGGCCAACGTCCTGACTTTC. Amino acids: CSVATGKSSGANVLTF.

This clonotype was counted ten times or more. V is TRBV15 and J is TRBJ2-7; a weak D match, TRBD2 (7 bases). The CDR3 runs 16 residues. The V gene lost 1 base and the J gene lost 6 bases, with 19 bases spanning the gap. The germline V gene encodes CDR1 LNHNV and CDR2 YYDKDF (reference sequence). This chain's CDR3 is CATSRVDEGGDTEQYF. In nucleotides, the CDR3 is TGTGCCACCAGCAGAGTAGATGAAGGGGGGGATACCGAGCAGTACTTC.

V usage is TRBV29-1 and J usage is TRBJ1-1; 7 bases are a match to TRBD1. Germline V CDR1 and CDR2: SQVTM, ANQGSEA. V shed 6 bases, J shed 8 bases, and the junction held 15 bases outside the gene matches. CDR3 length: 14 residues. CDR3 sequence (DNA): TGCAGCGTAAAGGTGACACAGGGGTCAGGCGAAGCTTTCTTT. This codes for CSVKVTQGSGEAFF.

This clonotype was seen ten or more times. The CDR3 coding sequence is TGCGCCAGCAGCTTGAGAGGACTAGCGGGGGGGTCCTACGAGCAGTACTTC. This gives the protein CASSLRGLAGGSYEQYF. The chain couples TRBV5-1 to TRBJ2-7; 15 positions match TRBD2. Germline trimming cut 1 base from V and 1 base from J; bases unmatched to any gene: 3. Germline CDR1 and CDR2: SGHRS and YFSETQ. This CDR3 spans 17 amino acids.

This clonotype has more than one count but fewer than ten. J is TRBJ1-3 and V is TRBV9; D uncertain. The V and J ends lost 3 bases and 8 bases respectively, with 15 bases between them. Germline CDR1 reads SGDLS; CDR2 reads YYNGEE. The CDR3 is 14 amino acids. The CDR3 DNA reads TGTGCCAGCAGCGCCGGGATTTGGGCAGACACCATATATTTT. As protein: CASSAGIWADTIYF.

Of note for this clonotype: Because it lacks the conserved phenylalanine or tryptophan at the end, this CDR3 is likely a read error. V gene TRBV5-1 combines with J gene TRBJ1-2; no definite D call. Germline CDR1 reads SGHRS; CDR2 reads YFSETQ. The ends were cut back, 4 bases at V and 7 bases at J, with 17 bases in the middle. This CDR3 is built from 14 residues. The CDR3 DNA follows: TGCGCCAGCAGCACTACTTACAGTTCGGGTGGCTACACCTGC. This translates into CASSTTYSSGGYTC.